Sequencing of this T cell receptor beta chain was carried out in a study of T cell clonotyping in hematopoietic cell transplantation. Regarding this clone: Its antigen is not known.

CDR1 is LGHNA, CDR2 YSLEER, per germline. CDR3 length: 15 residues. The V and J ends lost 4 bases and 4 bases, in that order; junction bases with no gene match: 5. Measured with immunoSEQ multiplex PCR; TCRdb has only the in-frame clones, and not every one. The table lists fewer than 3,500 clones, approximately 90% of them singletons. Study-wide points: Recipient TCR diversity dropped after transplant; expanded clonotypes rose from day 30 to 180.

V gene TRBV4-3 combines with J gene TRBJ2-5, with TRBD1 matching 11 bases. The receptor comes from a male patient between 60 and 69 years old who had an allogeneic stem cell transplant from a related donor, so the T cells may come from the graft donor. Some clones in this sample may be carry-over from other donors' samples. This specimen was PBMCs, taken at the time of graft-versus-host disease after allogeneic stem cell transplant. CDR3 protein: CASSLRTGGGETQYF. The CDR3 bases are TGCGCCAGCAGCCTTAGGACAGGGGGCGGAGAGACCCAGTACTTC.